This entry describes one TCR beta chain. The data originate from a study of blood T cell repertoires in COVID-19. About the study: There were acute and convalescent COVID-19 samples, and they came from the United States, Italy and Spain. Nucleic acid was either cDNA or gDNA, and it came from T cells, B-cell-depleted T cells, or PBMCs.

This CDR3 is 15 amino acids long. The germline V gene has CDR1 DFQATT and CDR2 SNEGSKA (reference sequence). The V and J ends lost 3 bases and 1 base respectively, with 13 bases between them. Under the authors' procedure: Nucleated cell counts were estimated from reference gene primer amplification. Sequenced by immunoSEQ multiplex PCR; TCRdb stores in-frame clones only, minus some. The V and J calls and clone size come from that table; D and trimming were worked out from the DNA. The repertoire has 140,000 to 150,000 clones, 80% of them found once; the top ten carry 5%. V and J are TRBV20-1 and TRBJ2-1; D possibly corresponds to TRBD2 (6 bases). The sample was peripheral blood. The TCR was taken from a woman aged 50 to 60 with acute or convalescent COVID-19. The CDR3: CSASGASASYNEQFF. In DNA form, the CDR3 reads TGCAGTGCTAGTGGGGCTAGCGCATCCTACAATGAGCAGTTCTTC.